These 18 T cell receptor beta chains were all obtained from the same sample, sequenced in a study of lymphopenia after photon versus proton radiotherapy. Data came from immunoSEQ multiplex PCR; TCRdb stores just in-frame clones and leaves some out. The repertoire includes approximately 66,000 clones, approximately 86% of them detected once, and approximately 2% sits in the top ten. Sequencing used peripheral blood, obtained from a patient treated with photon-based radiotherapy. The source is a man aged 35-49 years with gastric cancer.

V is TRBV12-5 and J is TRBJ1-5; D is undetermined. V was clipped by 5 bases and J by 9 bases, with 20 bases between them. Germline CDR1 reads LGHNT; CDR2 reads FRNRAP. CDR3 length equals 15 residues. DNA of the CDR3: TGTGCTAGTGGTCTCGGGATGACCCAGTCCGCGCCCCAGCATTTT. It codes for CASGLGMTQSAPQHF. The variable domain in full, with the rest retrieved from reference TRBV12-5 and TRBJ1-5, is DARVTQTPRHKVTEMGQEVTMRCQPILGHNTVFWYRQTMMQGLELLAYFRNRAPLDDSGMPKDRFSAEMPDATLATLKIQPSEPRDSAVYFCASGLGMTQSAPQHFGDGTRLSIL.

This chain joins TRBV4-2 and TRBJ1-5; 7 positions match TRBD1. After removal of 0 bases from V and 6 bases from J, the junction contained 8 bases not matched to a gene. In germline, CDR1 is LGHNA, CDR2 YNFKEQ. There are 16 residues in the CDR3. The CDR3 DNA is TGTGCCAGCAGCCAAGATAGCCAGGGGGACGGTCAGCCCCAGCATTTT. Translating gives CASSQDSQGDGQPQHF.

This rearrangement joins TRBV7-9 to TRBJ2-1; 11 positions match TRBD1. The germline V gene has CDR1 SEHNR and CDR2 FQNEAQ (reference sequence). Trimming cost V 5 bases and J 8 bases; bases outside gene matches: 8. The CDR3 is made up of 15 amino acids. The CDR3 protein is CASSRRTGGYDEQFF. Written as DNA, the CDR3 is TGTGCCAGCAGCCGACGGACAGGGGGCTATGATGAGCAGTTCTTC.

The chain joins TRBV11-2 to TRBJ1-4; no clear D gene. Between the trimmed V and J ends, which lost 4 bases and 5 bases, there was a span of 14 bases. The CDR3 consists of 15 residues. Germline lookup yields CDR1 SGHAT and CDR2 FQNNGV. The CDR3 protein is CASSSLGDPNEKLFF. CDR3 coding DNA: TGTGCCAGCAGCTCCTTGGGAGATCCCAATGAAAAACTGTTTTTT. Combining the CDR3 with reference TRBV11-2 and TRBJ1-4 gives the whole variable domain EAGVAQSPRYKIIEKRQSVAFWCNPISGHATLYWYQQILGQGPKLLIQFQNNGVVDDSQLPKDRFSAERLKGVDSTLKIQPAKLEDSAVYLCASSSLGDPNEKLFFGSGTQLSVL.

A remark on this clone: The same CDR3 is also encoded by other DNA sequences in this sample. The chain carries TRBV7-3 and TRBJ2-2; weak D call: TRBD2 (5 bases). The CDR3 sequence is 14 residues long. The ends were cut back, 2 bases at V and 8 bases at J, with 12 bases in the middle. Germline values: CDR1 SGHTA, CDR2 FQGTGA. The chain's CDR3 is CASSLSGSWGELFF. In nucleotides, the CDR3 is TGTGCCAGCAGCTTATCGGGGTCCTGGGGGGAGCTGTTTTTT.

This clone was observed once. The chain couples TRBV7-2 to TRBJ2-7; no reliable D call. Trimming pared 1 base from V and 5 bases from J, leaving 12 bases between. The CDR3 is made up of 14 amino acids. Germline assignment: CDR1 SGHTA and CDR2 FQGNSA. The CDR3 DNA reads TGTGCCAGCAGCTTAGGCCTCCCGCCCGACGAGCAGTACTTC. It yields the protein CASSLGLPPDEQYF.

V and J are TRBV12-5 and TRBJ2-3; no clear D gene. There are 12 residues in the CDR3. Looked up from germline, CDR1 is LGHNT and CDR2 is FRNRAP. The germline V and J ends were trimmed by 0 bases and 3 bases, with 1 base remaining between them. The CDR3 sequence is CASGLVTDTQYF. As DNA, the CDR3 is TGTGCTAGTGGTTTGGTAACAGATACGCAGTATTTT.

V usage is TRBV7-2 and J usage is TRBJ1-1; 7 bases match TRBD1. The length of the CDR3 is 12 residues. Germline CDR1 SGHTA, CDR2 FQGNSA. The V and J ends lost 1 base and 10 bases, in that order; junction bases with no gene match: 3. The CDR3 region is CASSLVTGAAFF. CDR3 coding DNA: TGTGCCAGCAGCTTAGTAACAGGGGCAGCTTTCTTT.

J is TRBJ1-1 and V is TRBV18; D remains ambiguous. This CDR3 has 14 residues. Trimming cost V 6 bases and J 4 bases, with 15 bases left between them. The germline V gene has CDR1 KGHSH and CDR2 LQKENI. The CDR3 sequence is CASSPAGGVTEAFF. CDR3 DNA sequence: TGTGCCAGCTCTCCCGCAGGAGGAGTCACTGAAGCTTTCTTT.

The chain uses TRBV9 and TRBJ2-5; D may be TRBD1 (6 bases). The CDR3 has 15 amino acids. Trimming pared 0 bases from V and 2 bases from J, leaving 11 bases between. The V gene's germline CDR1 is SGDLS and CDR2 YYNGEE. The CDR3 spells CASSVEDRKQETQYF. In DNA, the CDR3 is TGTGCCAGCAGCGTAGAGGACAGAAAGCAAGAGACCCAGTACTTC.

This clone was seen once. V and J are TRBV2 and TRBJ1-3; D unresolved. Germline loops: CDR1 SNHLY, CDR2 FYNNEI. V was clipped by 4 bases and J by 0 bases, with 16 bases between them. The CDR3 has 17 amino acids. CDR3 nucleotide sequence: TGTGCCAGCAGTGTAAGACGGAATACCTACTCTGGAAACACCATATATTTT. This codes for CASSVRRNTYSGNTIYF.

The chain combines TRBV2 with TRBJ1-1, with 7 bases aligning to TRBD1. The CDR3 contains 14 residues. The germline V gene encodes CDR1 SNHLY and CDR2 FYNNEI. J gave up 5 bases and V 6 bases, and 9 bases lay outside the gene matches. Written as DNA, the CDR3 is TGTGCCAGCAGCCTACAGGGGAGCGGAACTGAAGCTTTCTTT. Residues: CASSLQGSGTEAFF.

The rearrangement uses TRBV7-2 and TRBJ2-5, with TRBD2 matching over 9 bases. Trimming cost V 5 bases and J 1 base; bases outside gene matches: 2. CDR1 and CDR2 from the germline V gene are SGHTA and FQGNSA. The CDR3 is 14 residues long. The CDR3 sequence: CASSRSGGQETQYF. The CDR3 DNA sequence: TGTGCCAGCAGCCGTAGCGGGGGCCAAGAGACCCAGTACTTC.

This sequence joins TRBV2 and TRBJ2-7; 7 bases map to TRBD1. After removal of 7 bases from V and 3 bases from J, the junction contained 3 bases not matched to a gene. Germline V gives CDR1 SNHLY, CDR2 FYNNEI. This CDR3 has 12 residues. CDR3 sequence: CASMTGNYEQYF. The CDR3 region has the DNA TGTGCCAGCATGACAGGGAACTACGAGCAGTACTTC.

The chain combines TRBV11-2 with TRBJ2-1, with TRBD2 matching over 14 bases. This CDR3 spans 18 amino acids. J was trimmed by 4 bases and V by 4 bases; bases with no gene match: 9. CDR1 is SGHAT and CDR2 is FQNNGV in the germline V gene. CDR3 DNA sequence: TGTGCCAGCAGCTCATCGGCCGGGACTAGCGGGAGATACAATGAGCAGTTCTTC. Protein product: CASSSSAGTSGRYNEQFF.

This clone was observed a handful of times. The CDR3 region has the DNA TGCAGCGTGGGGGACACCGCCACTGAAGCTTTCTTT. Amino acids: CSVGDTATEAFF. This sequence joins TRBV29-1 and TRBJ1-1, with D perhaps TRBD1 (6 bases). Per germline, CDR1 SQVTM and CDR2 ANQGSEA. Trimming pared 6 bases from V and 4 bases from J, leaving 12 bases between. The CDR3 is 12 amino acids.

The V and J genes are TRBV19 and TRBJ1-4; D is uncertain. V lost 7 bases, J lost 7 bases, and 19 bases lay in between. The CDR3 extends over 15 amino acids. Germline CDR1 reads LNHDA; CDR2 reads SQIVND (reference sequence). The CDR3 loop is CASTIRSEGGEKLFF. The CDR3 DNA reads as TGTGCCAGTACCATTCGATCCGAGGGCGGTGAAAAACTGTTTTTT.

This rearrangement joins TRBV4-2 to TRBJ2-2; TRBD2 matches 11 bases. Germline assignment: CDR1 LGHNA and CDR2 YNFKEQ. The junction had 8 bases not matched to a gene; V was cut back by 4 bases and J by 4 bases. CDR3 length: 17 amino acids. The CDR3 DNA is TGTGCCAGCAGCCGAGTAGTAGGACTAGCGGGCACCGGGGAGCTGTTTTTT. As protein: CASSRVVGLAGTGELFF.